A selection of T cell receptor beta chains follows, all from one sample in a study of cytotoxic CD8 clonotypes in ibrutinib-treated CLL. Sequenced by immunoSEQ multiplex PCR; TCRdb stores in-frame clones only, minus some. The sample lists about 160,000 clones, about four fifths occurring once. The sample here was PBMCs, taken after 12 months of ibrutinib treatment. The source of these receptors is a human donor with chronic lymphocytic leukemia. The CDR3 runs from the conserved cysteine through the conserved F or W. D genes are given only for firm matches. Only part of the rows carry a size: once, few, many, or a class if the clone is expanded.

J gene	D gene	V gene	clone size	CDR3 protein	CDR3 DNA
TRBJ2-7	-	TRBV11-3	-	CASSPNRKSYEQYF	TGTGCCAGCAGCCCAAACAGGAAATCCTACGAGCAGTACTTC
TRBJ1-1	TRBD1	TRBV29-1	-	CSVNTFDRVTPLAFF	TGCAGCGTTAACACTTTCGACAGGGTGACCCCCCTGGCTTTCTTT
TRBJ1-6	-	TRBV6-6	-	CASSYSWQGNSPLHF	TGTGCCAGCAGTTACTCGTGGCAGGGTAATTCACCCCTCCACTTT
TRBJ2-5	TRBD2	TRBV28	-	CASSRLAGGETQYF	TGTGCCAGCAGTCGACTAGCGGGAGGGGAGACCCAGTACTTC
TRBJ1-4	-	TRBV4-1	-	CASSQGVATNEKLFF	TGCGCCAGCAGCCAAGGGGTAGCAACTAATGAAAAACTGTTTTTT
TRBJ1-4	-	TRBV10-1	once	CASSESKYDLEGEKLFF	TGCGCCAGCAGTGAGTCGAAGTATGATTTGGAGGGGGAAAAACTGTTTTTT
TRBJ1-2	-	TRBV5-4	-	CASSLVGVEYGYTF	TGTGCCAGCAGCTTGGTGGGGGTAGAGTATGGCTACACCTTC
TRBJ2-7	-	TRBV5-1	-	CASHLGLGAYEQYF	TGCGCCAGCCATCTTGGGCTTGGGGCCTACGAGCAGTACTTC
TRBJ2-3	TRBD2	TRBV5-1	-	CASSLGRRLAGPTDTQYF	TGCGCCAGCAGCTTGGGACGAAGACTAGCGGGGCCCACAGATACGCAGTATTTT
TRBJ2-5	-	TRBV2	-	CASGADGGKTQYF	TGTGCCAGCGGAGCGGATGGTGGTAAGACCCAGTACTTC
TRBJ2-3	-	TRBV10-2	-	CASSAGDLGGTDTQYF	TGCGCCAGCAGTGCGGGGGACCTAGGGGGCACAGATACGCAGTATTTT
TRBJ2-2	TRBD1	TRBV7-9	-	CASSTRTGSNTGELFF	TGTGCCAGCAGCACAAGGACAGGGTCGAACACCGGGGAGCTGTTTTTT
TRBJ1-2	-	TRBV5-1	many	CASSLSPPSNYGYTF	TGCGCCAGCAGCTTGTCCCCTCCATCTAACTATGGCTACACCTTC
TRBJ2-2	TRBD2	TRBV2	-	CASRAGGFVFGELFF	TGTGCCAGCAGAGCGGGAGGTTTTGTATTCGGGGAGCTGTTTTTT
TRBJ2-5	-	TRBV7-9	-	CASSSQGVQETQYF	TGTGCCAGCAGCTCACAGGGCGTCCAAGAGACCCAGTACTTC
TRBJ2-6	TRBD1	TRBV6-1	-	CASSTGGAGANVLTF	TGTGCCAGCAGCACAGGGGGCGCTGGGGCCAACGTCCTGACTTTC
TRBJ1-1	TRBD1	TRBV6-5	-	CASSPRDRGNTEAFF	TGTGCCAGCAGTCCCCGGGACAGGGGCAACACTGAAGCTTTCTTT
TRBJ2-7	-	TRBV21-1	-	CASIPNGLSSYEQYF	TGTGCCAGCATTCCAAACGGGTTATCGTCCTACGAGCAGTACTTC
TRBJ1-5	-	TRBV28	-	CASSLSGEGSGQPQHF	TGTGCCAGCAGTTTGTCAGGGGAGGGCTCTGGGCAGCCCCAGCATTTT
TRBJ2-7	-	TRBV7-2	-	CASSRTYEQYF	TGTGCCAGCAGCCGGACCTACGAGCAGTACTTC
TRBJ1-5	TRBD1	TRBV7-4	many	CASSLHRGPFSNQPQHF	TGTGCCAGCAGCCTTCACAGGGGCCCCTTTAGCAATCAGCCCCAGCATTTT
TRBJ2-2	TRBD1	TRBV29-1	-	CSVEGTGFFTGELFF	TGCAGCGTTGAAGGGACAGGGTTTTTCACCGGGGAGCTGTTTTTT
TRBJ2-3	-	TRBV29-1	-	CSVEYLGADTQYF	TGCAGCGTTGAGTACCTAGGGGCAGATACGCAGTATTTT
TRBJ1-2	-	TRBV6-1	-	CATPGRSHGYTF	TGTGCCACCCCAGGCAGAAGCCATGGCTACACCTTC
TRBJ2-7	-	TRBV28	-	CASSPARVSYEQYF	TGTGCCAGCAGTCCCGCCAGGGTCTCCTACGAGCAGTACTTC
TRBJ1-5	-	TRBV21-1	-	CASSRGQTNQPQHF	TGTGCCAGCAGCCGCGGACAGACGAATCAGCCCCAGCATTTT
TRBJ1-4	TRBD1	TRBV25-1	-	CASSDPGQFEKLFF	TGTGCCAGCAGTGATCCGGGACAGTTTGAAAAACTGTTTTTT
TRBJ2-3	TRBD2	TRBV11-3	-	CASSLGRRESTDTQYF	TGTGCCAGCAGCTTAGGAAGGCGGGAGAGCACAGATACGCAGTATTTT
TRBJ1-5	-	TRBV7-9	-	CASSLWSGQPQHF	TGTGCCAGCAGCTTATGGTCGGGTCAGCCCCAGCATTTT
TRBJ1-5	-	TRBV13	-	CASSLTRLGNQPQHF	TGTGCCAGCAGCTTAACTCGGCTCGGCAATCAGCCCCAGCATTTT
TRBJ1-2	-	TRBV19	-	CASKGVLYGYTF	TGTGCCAGTAAAGGGGTTCTCTATGGCTACACCTTC
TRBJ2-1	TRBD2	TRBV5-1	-	CASSGGLADNEQFF	TGCGCCAGCAGCGGCGGACTAGCGGACAATGAGCAGTTCTTC
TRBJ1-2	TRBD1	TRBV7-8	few	CASSLGDREGILNGYTF	TGTGCCAGCAGCTTAGGGGACAGGGAGGGGATTCTTAATGGCTACACCTTC
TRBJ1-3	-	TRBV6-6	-	CASSPGVSGNTIYF	TGTGCCAGCAGTCCGGGGGTCTCTGGAAACACCATATATTTT
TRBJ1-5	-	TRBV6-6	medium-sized	CASSYSSSRKSQPQHF	TGTGCCAGCAGTTACTCGAGTTCTCGGAAGTCCCAGCCCCAGCATTTT
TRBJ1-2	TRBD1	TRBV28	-	CASSSLKGAYGYTF	TGTGCCAGCAGTTCCTTGAAGGGGGCTTATGGCTACACCTTC
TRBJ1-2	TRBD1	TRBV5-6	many	CASSWGQGTYTF	TGTGCCAGCAGCTGGGGACAGGGTACCTACACCTTC
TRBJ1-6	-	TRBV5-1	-	CASSLEYRGNSPLHF	TGCGCCAGCAGCTTGGAGTACCGGGGAAATTCACCCCTCCACTTT
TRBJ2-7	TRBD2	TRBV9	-	CASSEAGGRGEQYF	TGTGCCAGCAGCGAAGCGGGAGGACGAGGGGAGCAGTACTTC
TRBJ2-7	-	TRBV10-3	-	CAISTGSYEQYF	TGTGCCATCAGTACCGGGTCCTACGAGCAGTACTTC
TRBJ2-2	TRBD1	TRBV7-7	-	CASSLSDRGTGELFF	TGTGCTAGCAGCTTAAGCGACAGGGGCACCGGGGAGCTGTTTTTT
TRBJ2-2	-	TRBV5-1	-	CASSLAYGGKNTGELFF	TGCGCCAGCAGCTTGGCGTATGGAGGGAAGAACACCGGGGAGCTGTTTTTT
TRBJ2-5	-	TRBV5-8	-	CASSSETETQYF	TGTGCCAGCAGCTCAGAAACTGAGACCCAGTACTTC
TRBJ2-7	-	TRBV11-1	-	CASSLVHEQYF	TGTGCCAGCAGCTTAGTGCACGAGCAGTACTTC
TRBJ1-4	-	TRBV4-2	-	CASSARGSNEKLFF	TGTGCCAGCAGCGCGAGGGGGAGTAATGAAAAACTGTTTTTT